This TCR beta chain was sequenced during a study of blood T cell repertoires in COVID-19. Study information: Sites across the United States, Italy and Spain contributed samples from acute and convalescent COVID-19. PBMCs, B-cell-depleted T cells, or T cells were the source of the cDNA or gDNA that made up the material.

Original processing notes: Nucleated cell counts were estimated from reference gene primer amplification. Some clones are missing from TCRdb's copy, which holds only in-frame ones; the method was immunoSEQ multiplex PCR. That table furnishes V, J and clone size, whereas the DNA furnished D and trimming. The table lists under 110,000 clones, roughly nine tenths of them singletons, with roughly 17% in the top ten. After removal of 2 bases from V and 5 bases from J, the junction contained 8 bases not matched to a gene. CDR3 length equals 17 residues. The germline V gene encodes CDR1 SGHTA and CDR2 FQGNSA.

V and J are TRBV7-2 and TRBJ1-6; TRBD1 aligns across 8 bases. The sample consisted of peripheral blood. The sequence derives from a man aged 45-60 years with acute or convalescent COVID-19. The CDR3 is CASSLNGQGPNNSPLHF. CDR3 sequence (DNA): TGTGCCAGCAGCTTAAACGGACAGGGTCCAAATAATTCACCCCTCCACTTT. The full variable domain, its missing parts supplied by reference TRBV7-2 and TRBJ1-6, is GAGVSQSPSNKVTEKGKDVELRCDPISGHTALYWYRQSLGQGLEFLIYFQGNSAPDKSGLPSDRFSAERTGGSVSTLTIQRTQQEDSAVYLCASSLNGQGPNNSPLHFGNGTRLTVT.